The rows below give T cell receptor beta chains drawn from one sample of a study of neoadjuvant anti-PD-1 for oral cavity cancer. The repertoire was sequenced with immunoSEQ multiplex PCR; TCRdb's copy has only in-frame clones and lacks some. The table has about 32,000 clones, roughly 79% seen once. Sequenced material: PBMCs, taken after nivolumab (anti-PD-1) treatment. These TCRs come from a person aged 40 to 85 with oral cavity squamous cell carcinoma. CDR3s include the opening cysteine and the closing phenylalanine or tryptophan. The order of the fields is D gene, clone size, CDR3 length, J gene, V gene, CDR3 protein, CDR3 DNA. D genes are given only for firm matches. Clone size appears in some rows only: once, few, many, or a class for an expanded clone.

TRBD1,.,18,TRBJ2-1,TRBV7-7,CASSLEARQGYSYNEQFF,TGTGCCAGCAGCTTAGAGGCCCGACAGGGTTACTCCTACAATGAGCAGTTCTTC
.,.,15,TRBJ1-5,TRBV15,CATSRDGAPNQPQHF,TGTGCCACCAGCAGAGATGGAGCACCCAATCAGCCCCAGCATTTT
.,.,15,TRBJ2-3,TRBV14,CASSRGAPSTDTQYF,TGTGCCAGCAGCCGAGGAGCACCCAGCACAGATACGCAGTATTTT
.,.,14,TRBJ2-4,TRBV29-1,CSVESGEAKNIQYF,TGCAGCGTTGAATCAGGGGAAGCCAAAAACATTCAGTACTTC
.,few,14,TRBJ1-2,TRBV29-1,CSVGIVGGGYGYTF,TGCAGCGTCGGTATTGTGGGAGGAGGGTATGGCTACACCTTC
.,.,12,TRBJ2-7,TRBV5-1,CASSFGGYEQYF,TGCGCCAGCAGCTTCGGAGGCTACGAGCAGTACTTC
TRBD1,.,13,TRBJ2-5,TRBV11-2,CASSLGQQETQYF,TGTGCCAGCAGCTTGGGACAGCAAGAGACCCAGTACTTC
.,few,13,TRBJ1-5,TRBV4-3,CASSQDQVQPQHF,TGCGCCAGCAGCCAAGACCAGGTTCAGCCCCAGCATTTT
.,.,16,TRBJ1-1,TRBV5-1,CASSIGTLVESTEAFF,TGCGCCAGCAGCATAGGGACATTGGTGGAGAGCACTGAAGCTTTCTTT
.,.,11,TRBJ2-7,TRBV30,CAWSGANEQYF,TGTGCCTGGTCGGGGGCCAACGAGCAGTACTTC
.,few,14,TRBJ1-2,TRBV14,CASSQERDTYGYTF,TGTGCCAGCAGCCAAGAAAGGGATACCTATGGCTACACCTTC
.,.,14,TRBJ2-7,TRBV7-9,CASSLAGLNYEQYF,TGTGCCAGCAGCTTAGCGGGACTCAACTACGAGCAGTACTTC